A selection of T cell receptor beta chains follows, all from one sample in a study of blood T cells in healthy people across ages. TCRdb redid the calling of the 5' RACE reads with MiXCR, one entry per CDR3 protein. The sample lists around 320,000 distinct CDR3 sequences, 25% to 30% occurring once. Sequences were obtained from blood. The receptors come from a woman aged 70-85 years in good health. CDR3s include the opening cysteine and the closing phenylalanine or tryptophan. The order of the fields is CDR3 length, clone size, V gene, D gene, J gene, CDR3 protein, CDR3 DNA. The D gene is left open where the match is weak. Some rows mark clone size as missing; the rest say once, few, many or name a class of expanded clone.

12,few,TRBV15,NA,TRBJ2-3,CATSKETDTQYF,TGTGCCACCAGCAAGGAGACAGATACGCAGTATTTT
14,many,TRBV5-6,TRBD2,TRBJ2-1,CASSLTSGGGEQFF,TGTGCCAGCAGCTTGACTAGCGGAGGTGGCGAGCAGTTCTTC
16,NA,TRBV29-1,TRBD1,TRBJ1-1,CSVGGDRYNLNTEAFF,TGCAGCGTGGGAGGGGACAGATATAACCTGAACACTGAAGCTTTCTTT
13,few,TRBV4-1,NA,TRBJ1-2,CASSSGFSIGYTF,TGCGCCAGCAGCTCAGGGTTTAGCATTGGCTACACCTTC
16,many,TRBV5-1,NA,TRBJ2-3,CASSPRQGRDPDTQYF,TGCGCCAGCAGCCCGAGGCAGGGGCGTGATCCCGATACGCAGTATTTT
15,few,TRBV20-1,TRBD1,TRBJ2-5,CSARDFEGAKETQYF,TGCAGTGCTAGAGATTTCGAGGGGGCGAAAGAGACCCAGTACTTC
13,NA,TRBV11-2,NA,TRBJ1-1,CASSLDRQDEAFF,TGTGCCAGCAGCTTAGATAGACAGGATGAAGCTTTCTTT
15,NA,TRBV29-1,TRBD1,TRBJ2-5,CSVEAGQGRQETQYF,TGCAGCGTTGAGGCCGGACAGGGACGACAAGAGACCCAGTACTTC
15,NA,TRBV6-1,NA,TRBJ1-4,CASNQIGTTNEKLFF,TGTGCCAGCAATCAGATCGGAACAACTAATGAAAAACTGTTTTTT
15,many,TRBV5-1,TRBD2,TRBJ2-1,CASSFGSGGYNEQFF,TGCGCCAGCAGCTTCGGTAGCGGGGGCTACAATGAGCAGTTCTTC
16,NA,TRBV7-8,NA,TRBJ2-1,CASSLMGTSPYNEQFF,TGTGCCAGCAGCTTAATGGGGACTTCTCCCTACAATGAGCAGTTCTTC
14,NA,TRBV4-2,NA,TRBJ2-2,CASSYAPGTGELFF,TGTGCCAGCAGCTACGCCCCGGGCACCGGGGAGCTGTTTTTT
9,few,TRBV21-1,NA,TRBJ2-7,CASSAEQYF,TGTGCCAGCAGTGCTGAGCAGTACTTC
16,few,TRBV28,NA,TRBJ1-6,CASRPSGRASNSPLHF,TGTGCCAGCAGACCTTCGGGAAGGGCCAGCAATTCACCCCTCCACTTT
14,NA,TRBV19,NA,TRBJ2-7,CASSIDGTTGELYF,TGTGCCAGTAGTATAGATGGAACTACCGGGGAGCTGTACTTC
16,few,TRBV20-1,NA,TRBJ1-2,CSATIQTGDGRGGYTF,TGCAGTGCTACAATCCAAACGGGGGACGGGAGGGGGGGCTACACCTTC
12,NA,TRBV7-9,NA,TRBJ1-1,CASSGGTLEAFF,TGTGCCAGCAGCGGCGGAACACTTGAAGCTTTCTTT
15,NA,TRBV5-5,NA,TRBJ1-5,CASSLEAAFNQPQHF,TGTGCCAGCAGCTTGGAGGCAGCTTTCAATCAGCCCCAGCATTTT
16,NA,TRBV20-1,TRBD2,TRBJ2-5,CSARELTSGMGETQYF,TGCAGTGCTAGAGAACTCACTAGCGGGATGGGAGAGACCCAGTACTTC
13,NA,TRBV20-1,NA,TRBJ2-5,CSAPKGGQETQYF,TGCAGTGCCCCGAAGGGGGGCCAAGAGACCCAGTACTTC
18,NA,TRBV7-2,TRBD2,TRBJ2-5,CASSDFKGLAVVRETQYF,TGTGCCAGCAGTGACTTTAAAGGACTAGCGGTCGTGAGGGAGACCCAGTACTTC
14,NA,TRBV5-1,NA,TRBJ1-6,CASSLDGTLTPLHF,TGCGCCAGCAGCTTAGACGGGACGTTGACACCCCTCCACTTT
15,NA,TRBV28,NA,TRBJ1-2,CASSSYRGIPGGYTF,TGTGCCAGCAGTTCCTACCGGGGGATTCCCGGCGGCTACACCTTC
9,NA,TRBV19,NA,TRBJ1-6,CASGPPLHF,TGTGCCAGCGGTCCACCCCTCCACTTT
13,NA,TRBV6-2/TRBV6-3,TRBD1,TRBJ2-5,CASRRTGEETQYF,TGTGCCAGCAGGAGGACAGGGGAAGAGACCCAGTACTTC
16,NA,TRBV4-3,NA,TRBJ2-7,CASSQEWLAARYEQYF,TGCGCCAGCAGCCAAGAGTGGTTAGCGGCGAGATACGAGCAGTACTTC
14,NA,TRBV29-1,TRBD1,TRBJ2-1,CSGDRDSNYNEQFF,TGCAGCGGCGACCGGGACAGCAACTACAATGAGCAGTTCTTC
13,NA,TRBV18,NA,TRBJ2-7,CASSPPNSYEQYF,TGTGCCAGCTCACCTCCTAACTCCTACGAGCAGTACTTC
15,few,TRBV28,NA,TRBJ2-4,CASNKVGQYENIQYF,TGTGCCAGCAATAAGGTCGGACAGTACGAAAACATTCAGTACTTC
10,few,TRBV20-1,NA,TRBJ1-5,CSARSQPQHF,TGCAGTGCTAGATCTCAGCCCCAGCATTTT
15,NA,TRBV27,NA,TRBJ2-4,CASSPQRVAKNIQYF,TGTGCCAGCAGTCCCCAGAGAGTTGCCAAAAACATTCAGTACTTC
14,NA,TRBV10-3,TRBD2,TRBJ2-1,CAISAAGLYNEQFF,TGTGCCATCAGTGCAGCGGGGCTCTACAATGAGCAGTTCTTC
16,few,TRBV5-1,TRBD2,TRBJ2-1,CASSLPGTSGYNEQFF,TGCGCCAGCAGCCTACCCGGGACTAGCGGCTACAATGAGCAGTTCTTC
18,NA,TRBV14,NA,TRBJ2-5,CASSQDWLTGRTVETQYF,TGTGCCAGCAGCCAAGATTGGTTAACGGGAAGAACTGTAGAGACCCAGTACTTC
15,NA,TRBV4-3,TRBD2,TRBJ2-3,CASSGTSGGADTQYF,TGCGCCAGCAGCGGGACTAGCGGGGGGGCAGATACGCAGTATTTT
14,NA,TRBV27,NA,TRBJ1-5,CASKRVDSNQPQHF,TGTGCCAGCAAGCGGGTTGATAGCAATCAGCCCCAGCATTTT
13,NA,TRBV27,NA,TRBJ2-3,CASSFWDGDTQYF,TGTGCCAGCAGTTTTTGGGATGGAGATACGCAGTATTTT
14,NA,TRBV5-1,NA,TRBJ2-7,CASSLRSAAGEQYF,TGCGCCAGCAGCTTGAGGTCTGCCGCGGGGGAGCAGTACTTC
12,few,TRBV7-2,TRBD1,TRBJ1-2,CASSWDSWGYTF,TGTGCCAGCAGCTGGGACAGTTGGGGCTACACCTTC
18,NA,TRBV3-1,NA,TRBJ2-1,CASSGVWDFVLPYNEQFF,TGTGCCAGCAGCGGTGTATGGGACTTCGTCCTACCCTACAATGAGCAGTTCTTC
17,NA,TRBV21-1,NA,TRBJ1-1,CASSKIRQGRGSKGAFF,TGTGCCAGCAGCAAAATTCGGCAGGGTAGGGGGTCGAAGGGAGCTTTCTTT
14,once,TRBV18,NA,TRBJ1-2,CASSPGDPRDGYTF,TGTGCCAGCTCACCAGGGGACCCTCGCGATGGCTACACCTTC
12,NA,TRBV20-1,NA,TRBJ1-1,CSASKVDTEAFF,TGCAGTGCTAGCAAGGTAGACACTGAAGCTTTCTTT
15,NA,TRBV4-3,TRBD1,TRBJ2-4,CASSQAGGAENIQYF,TGCGCCAGCAGCCAAGCAGGGGGAGCCGAAAACATTCAGTACTTC
17,few,TRBV28,TRBD1,TRBJ1-4,CASSFSAPGTDFEKLFF,TGTGCCAGCAGTTTTAGCGCTCCCGGGACAGACTTTGAAAAACTGTTTTTT
14,NA,TRBV6-6,NA,TRBJ1-2,CASSTSGGNYGYTF,TGTGCCAGCAGTACGTCAGGCGGGAACTATGGCTACACCTTC
14,few,TRBV27,NA,TRBJ2-3,CASSLRGVTDTQYF,TGTGCCAGCAGTTTACGAGGGGTCACAGATACGCAGTATTTT
17,many,TRBV7-2,TRBD2,TRBJ2-4,CASSPAAGSMAKNIQYF,TGTGCCAGCAGCCCCGCAGCGGGGTCGATGGCCAAAAACATTCAGTACTTC
15,NA,TRBV28,NA,TRBJ1-5,CASRLLGGNGQPQHF,TGTGCCAGCAGATTACTTGGCGGTAATGGCCAGCCCCAGCATTTT
15,NA,TRBV19,TRBD2,TRBJ2-2,CASSIAGAGSGELFF,TGTGCCAGTAGTATTGCGGGAGCGGGATCCGGGGAGCTGTTTTTT
16,NA,TRBV7-2,NA,TRBJ2-2,CASRGPGLQNTGELFF,TGTGCCAGCAGGGGCCCGGGATTACAGAACACCGGGGAGCTGTTTTTT